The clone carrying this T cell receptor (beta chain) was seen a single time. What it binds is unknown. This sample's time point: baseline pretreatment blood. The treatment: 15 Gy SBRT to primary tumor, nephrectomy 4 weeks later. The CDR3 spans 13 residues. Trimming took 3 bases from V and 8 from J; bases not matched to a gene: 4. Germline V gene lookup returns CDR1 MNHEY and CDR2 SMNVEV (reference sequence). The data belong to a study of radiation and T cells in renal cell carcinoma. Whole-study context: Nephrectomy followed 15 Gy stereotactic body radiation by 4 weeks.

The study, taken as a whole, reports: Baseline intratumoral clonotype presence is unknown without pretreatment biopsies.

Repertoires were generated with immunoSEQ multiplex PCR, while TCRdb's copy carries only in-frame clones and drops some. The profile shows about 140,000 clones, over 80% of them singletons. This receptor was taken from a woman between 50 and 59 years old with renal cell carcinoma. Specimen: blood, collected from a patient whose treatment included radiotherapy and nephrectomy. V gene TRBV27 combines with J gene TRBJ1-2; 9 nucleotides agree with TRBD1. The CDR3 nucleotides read TGTGCCAGCAGTTTGGACAGGGGTCGAGGCTACACCTTC. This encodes CASSLDRGRGYTF.